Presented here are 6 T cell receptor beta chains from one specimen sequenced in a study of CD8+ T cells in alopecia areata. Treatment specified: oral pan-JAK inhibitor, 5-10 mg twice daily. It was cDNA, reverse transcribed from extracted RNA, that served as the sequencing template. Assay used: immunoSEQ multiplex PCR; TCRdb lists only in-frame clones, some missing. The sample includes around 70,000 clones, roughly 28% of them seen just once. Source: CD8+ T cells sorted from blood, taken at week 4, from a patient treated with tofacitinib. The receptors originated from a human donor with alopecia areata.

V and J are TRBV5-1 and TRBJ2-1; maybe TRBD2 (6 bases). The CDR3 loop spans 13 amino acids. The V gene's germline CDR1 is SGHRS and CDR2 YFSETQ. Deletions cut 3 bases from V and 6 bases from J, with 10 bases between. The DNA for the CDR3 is TGCGCCAGCAGCTCGGGAGAGAGCAATGAGCAGTTCTTC. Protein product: CASSSGESNEQFF.

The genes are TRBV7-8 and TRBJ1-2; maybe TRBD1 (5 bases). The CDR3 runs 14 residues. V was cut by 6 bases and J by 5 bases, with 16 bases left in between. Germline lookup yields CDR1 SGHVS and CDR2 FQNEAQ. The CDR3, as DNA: TGTGCCAGCAGTCCGGGGACGGCCGGATATGGCTACACCTTC. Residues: CASSPGTAGYGYTF.

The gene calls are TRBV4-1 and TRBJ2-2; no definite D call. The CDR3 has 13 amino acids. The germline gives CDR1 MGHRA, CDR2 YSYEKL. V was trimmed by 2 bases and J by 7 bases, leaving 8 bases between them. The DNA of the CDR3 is TGCGCCAGCAGCCAACACGGTGACGGGGAGCTGTTTTTT. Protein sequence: CASSQHGDGELFF.

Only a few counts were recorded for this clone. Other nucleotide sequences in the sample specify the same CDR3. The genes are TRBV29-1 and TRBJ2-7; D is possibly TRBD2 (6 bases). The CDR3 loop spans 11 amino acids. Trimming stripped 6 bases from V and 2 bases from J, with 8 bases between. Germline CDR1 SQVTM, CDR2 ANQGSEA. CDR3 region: CSVGGTYEQYF. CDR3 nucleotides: TGCAGCGTCGGAGGGACCTACGAGCAGTACTTC.

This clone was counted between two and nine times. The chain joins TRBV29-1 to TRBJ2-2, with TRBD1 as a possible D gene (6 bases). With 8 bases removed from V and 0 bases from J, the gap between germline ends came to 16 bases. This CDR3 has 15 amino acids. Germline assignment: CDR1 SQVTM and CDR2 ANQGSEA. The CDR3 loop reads CSPPDRLANTGELFF. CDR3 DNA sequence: TGCAGCCCTCCGGACAGACTCGCGAACACCGGGGAGCTGTTTTTT.

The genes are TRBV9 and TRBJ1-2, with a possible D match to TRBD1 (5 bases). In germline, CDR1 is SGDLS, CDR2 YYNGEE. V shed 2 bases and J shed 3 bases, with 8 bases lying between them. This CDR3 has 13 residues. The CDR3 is CASSVGGHYGYTF. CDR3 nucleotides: TGTGCCAGCAGCGTCGGGGGACACTATGGCTACACCTTC.